The following is a T cell receptor beta chain sequence with its context. Its antigen is not identified. Assay used: immunoSEQ multiplex PCR; TCRdb lists only in-frame clones, some missing. Here the sample spans 20,000 to 30,000 clones, roughly 87% being singletons. The data originate from a study of T cells in localized non-small cell lung cancer. Study conclusions and caveats: There were a median about 53 of the top 100 tumor clones appearing in adjacent lung. Heterogeneity is still possible, as just one tumor region was sequenced. T cell clonality was highest in uninvolved adjacent lung, above tumor. A higher density of T cells in blood coincided with extended overall survival.

This sequence was found in a male donor older than 55 with stage I squamous cell lung carcinoma. Sequenced material: peripheral blood, taken before any cancer treatment.

In DNA, the CDR3 is TGTGCCAGCAGCTTGAGCAGGTTAGCCGGGGAGCTGTTTTTT. Protein sequence: CASSLSRLAGELFF. This sequence joins TRBV7-9 and TRBJ2-2; no definite D call. Germline V lookup: CDR1 SEHNR, CDR2 FQNEAQ (reference sequence). This CDR3 spans 14 amino acids. V lost 3 bases and J 6 bases, leaving 11 bases between the germline ends.